A single count supports the clone carrying this T cell receptor (beta chain). This record belongs to a study of shared clonotypes between healthy human individuals. The protocol was immunoSEQ multiplex PCR, while the TCRdb copy is restricted to in-frame clones and leaves out a portion. The table shows hundreds of thousands of clones, with 96% occurring only once. Germline CDR1 and CDR2: KGHSH and LQKENI. CDR3 length: 13 amino acids. V lost 3 bases and J 3 bases, leaving 9 bases between the germline ends. Naivety among CD8 cells was defined by CD45RO negativity and positive CCR7 selection, thereby excluding terminally differentiated effector memory CD45RA+ cells.

The V and J genes are TRBV18 and TRBJ2-7, with D possibly being TRBD1 or TRBD2 (5 bases each). The sequence was collected from a woman aged 25-40 years in good health. The sequencing input was naive CD8+ T cells sorted from blood. CDR3 coding DNA: TGTGCCAGCTCACCGGGACGGAGCTACGAGCAGTACTTC. It is translated as CASSPGRSYEQYF.